This TCR beta chain originates from a study of T cell responses to AZD1222 COVID-19 vaccine. Pooling was applied to second doses at about 4 or about 12 weeks. V was pared by 6 bases and J by 7 bases, with 21 bases between. Germline V gene data show CDR1 as WNHNN and CDR2 as SYGVQD (reference sequence). This CDR3 is 16 amino acids long. Concerning this clone itself: What it recognizes is unknown.

Libraries were prepared by immunoSEQ multiplex PCR; TCRdb keeps only in-frame clonotypes and omits some of them. The sample yields 150,000 or so clones, 80% to 95% seen once. The study's findings and limits: There were vaccine-associated CD4 TCRs across spike, dominant at 160-218 and 743-854. Nearly half of spike-specific TCRs reportedly target unmutated variant regions.

V gene TRBV10-1 combines with J gene TRBJ1-4, with TRBD1 as a possible D gene (5 bases). This receptor was taken from an adult who received the AZD1222 COVID-19 vaccine. This material consisted of peripheral blood, taken 28 days after the second AZD1222 dose. The CDR3 nucleotides are TGCGCCAGCAGATATTGGGGGGGGGATATGGGTGAAAAACTGTTTTTT. Protein sequence: CASRYWGGDMGEKLFF.